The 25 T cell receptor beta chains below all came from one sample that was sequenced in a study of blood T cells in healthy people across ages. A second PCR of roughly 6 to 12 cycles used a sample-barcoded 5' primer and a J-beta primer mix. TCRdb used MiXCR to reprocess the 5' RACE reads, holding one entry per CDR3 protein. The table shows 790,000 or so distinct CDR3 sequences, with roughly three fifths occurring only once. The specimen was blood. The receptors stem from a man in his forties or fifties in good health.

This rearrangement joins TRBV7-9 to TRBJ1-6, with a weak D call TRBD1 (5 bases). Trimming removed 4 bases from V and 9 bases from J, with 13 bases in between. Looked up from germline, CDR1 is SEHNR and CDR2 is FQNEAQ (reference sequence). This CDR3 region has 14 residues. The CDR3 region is CASSSAGDVSPLHF. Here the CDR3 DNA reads TGTGCCAGCAGCTCAGCGGGGGACGTTTCACCCCTCCACTTT. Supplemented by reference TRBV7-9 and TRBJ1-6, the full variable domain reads DTGVSQNPRHKITKRGQNVTFRCDPISEHNRLYWYRQTLGQGPEFLTYFQNEAQLEKSRLLSDRFSAERPKGSFSTLEIQRTEQGDSAMYLCASSSAGDVSPLHFGNGTRLTVT.

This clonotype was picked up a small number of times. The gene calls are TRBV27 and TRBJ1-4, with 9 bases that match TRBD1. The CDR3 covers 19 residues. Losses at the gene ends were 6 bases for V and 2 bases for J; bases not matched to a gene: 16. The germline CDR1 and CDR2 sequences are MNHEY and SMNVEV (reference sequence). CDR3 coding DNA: TGTGCCAGCAGCCCACCGGGACAGGGTACCGAGTGGACTAATGAAAAACTGTTTTTT. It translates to CASSPPGQGTEWTNEKLFF.

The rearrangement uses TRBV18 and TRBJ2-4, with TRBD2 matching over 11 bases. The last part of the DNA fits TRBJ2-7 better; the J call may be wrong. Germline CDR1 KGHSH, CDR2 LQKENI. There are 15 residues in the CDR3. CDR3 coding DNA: TGTGCCAGCTCACCACGCTCGCTAGCGGGAGGCGAGCAGTACTTC. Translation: CASSPRSLAGGEQYF.

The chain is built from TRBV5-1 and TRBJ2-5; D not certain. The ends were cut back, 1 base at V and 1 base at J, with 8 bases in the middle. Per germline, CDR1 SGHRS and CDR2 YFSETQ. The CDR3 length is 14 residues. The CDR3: CASSLPHAQETQYF. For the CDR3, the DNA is TGCGCCAGCAGCTTGCCCCACGCCCAAGAGACCCAGTACTTC.

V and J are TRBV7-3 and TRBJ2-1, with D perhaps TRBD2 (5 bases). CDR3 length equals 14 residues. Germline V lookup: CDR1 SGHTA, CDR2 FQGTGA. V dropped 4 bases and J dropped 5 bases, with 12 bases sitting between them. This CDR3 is CASSSSSPDNEQFF. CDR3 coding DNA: TGTGCCAGCAGCTCATCTAGCCCAGACAATGAGCAGTTCTTC. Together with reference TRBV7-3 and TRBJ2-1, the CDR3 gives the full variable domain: GAGVSQTPSNKVTEKGKYVELRCDPISGHTALYWYRQSLGQGPEFLIYFQGTGAADDSGLPNDRFFAVRPEGSVSTLKIQRTERGDSAVYLCASSSSSPDNEQFFGPGTRLTVL.

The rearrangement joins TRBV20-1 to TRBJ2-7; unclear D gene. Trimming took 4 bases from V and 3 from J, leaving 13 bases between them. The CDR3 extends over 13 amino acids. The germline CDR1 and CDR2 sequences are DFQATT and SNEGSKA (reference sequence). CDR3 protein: CSAMDRYLYEQYF. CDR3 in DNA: TGCAGTGCTATGGACCGATACCTCTACGAGCAGTACTTC.

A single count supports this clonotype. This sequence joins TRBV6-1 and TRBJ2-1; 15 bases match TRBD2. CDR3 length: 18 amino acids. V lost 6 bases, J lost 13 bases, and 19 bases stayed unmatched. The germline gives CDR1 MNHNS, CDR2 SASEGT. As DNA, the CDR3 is TGTGCCAGCAGCCCCGGACTAGCGGGAGGGGAGTTCCAAGAGACCCAGTTCTTC. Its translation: CASSPGLAGGEFQETQFF.

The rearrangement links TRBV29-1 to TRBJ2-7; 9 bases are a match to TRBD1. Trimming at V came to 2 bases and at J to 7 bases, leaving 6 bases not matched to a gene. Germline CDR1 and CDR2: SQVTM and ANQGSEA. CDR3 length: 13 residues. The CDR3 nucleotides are TGCAGCGTTGAACGTCTGACAGGGGGGGAGCAGTACTTC. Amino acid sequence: CSVERLTGGEQYF.

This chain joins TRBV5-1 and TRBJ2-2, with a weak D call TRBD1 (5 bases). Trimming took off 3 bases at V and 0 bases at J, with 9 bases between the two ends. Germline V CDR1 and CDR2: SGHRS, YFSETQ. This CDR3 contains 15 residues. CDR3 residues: CASSWTNPNTGELFF. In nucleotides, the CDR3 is TGCGCCAGCAGCTGGACAAACCCGAACACCGGGGAGCTGTTTTTT.

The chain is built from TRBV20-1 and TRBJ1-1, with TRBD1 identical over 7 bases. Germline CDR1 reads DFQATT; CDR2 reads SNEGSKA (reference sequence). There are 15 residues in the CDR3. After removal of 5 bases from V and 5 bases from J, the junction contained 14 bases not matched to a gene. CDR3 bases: TGCAGTGCTCCTCCCGACAGGGTGGTGAGGACTGAAGCTTTCTTT. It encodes CSAPPDRVVRTEAFF.

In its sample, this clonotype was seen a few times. The CDR3 reads CSASIAGGETQYF. CDR3 DNA: TGCAGCGCTTCGATAGCGGGAGGAGAGACCCAGTACTTC. The rearrangement links TRBV29-1 to TRBJ2-5, with 10 bases lining up with TRBD2. J was trimmed by 4 bases and V by 7 bases; bases with no gene match: 6. Germline CDR1 reads SQVTM; CDR2 reads ANQGSEA. The CDR3 length is 13 residues.

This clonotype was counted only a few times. CDR3 loop: CASSSRQDIEQFF. DNA for the CDR3: TGTGCCAGCAGCTCCCGACAGGACATTGAGCAGTTCTTC. V gene TRBV7-2 combines with J gene TRBJ2-1, with a weak D call TRBD1 (6 bases). This CDR3 has 13 amino acids. Between the trimmed V and J ends, which lost 4 bases and 9 bases, there was a span of 13 bases. CDR1 is SGHTA, CDR2 FQGNSA, per germline.

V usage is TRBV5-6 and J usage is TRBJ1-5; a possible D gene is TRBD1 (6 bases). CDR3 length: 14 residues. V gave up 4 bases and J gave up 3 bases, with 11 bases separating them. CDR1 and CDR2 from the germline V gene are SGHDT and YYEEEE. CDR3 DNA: TGTGCCAGCAGCCATTACAGGGTCAATCAGCCCCAGCATTTT. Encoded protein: CASSHYRVNQPQHF.

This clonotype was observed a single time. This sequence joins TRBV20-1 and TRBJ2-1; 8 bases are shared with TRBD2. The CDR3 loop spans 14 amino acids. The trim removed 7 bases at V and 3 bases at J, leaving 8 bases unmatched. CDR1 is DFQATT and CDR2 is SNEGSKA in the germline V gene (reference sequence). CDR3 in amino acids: CSVAGTAGYNEQFF. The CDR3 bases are TGCAGTGTAGCGGGAACAGCAGGCTACAATGAGCAGTTCTTC.

CDR3 in DNA: TGCAGTGCTAGAGCCCAGGGGACCTCCGGGGCCGGGGAGCTGTTTTTT. Translating it yields CSARAQGTSGAGELFF. V is TRBV20-1 and J is TRBJ2-2, with D perhaps matching TRBD1 (6 bases). V was clipped by 1 base and J by 6 bases, with 18 bases between them. Per the germline V gene, CDR1 is DFQATT and CDR2 is SNEGSKA (reference sequence). The CDR3 spans 16 residues.

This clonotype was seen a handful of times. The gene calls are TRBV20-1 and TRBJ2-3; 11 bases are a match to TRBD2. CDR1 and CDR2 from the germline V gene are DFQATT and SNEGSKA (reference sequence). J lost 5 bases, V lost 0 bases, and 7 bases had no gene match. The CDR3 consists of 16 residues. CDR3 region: CSARDRLAGGIDTQYF. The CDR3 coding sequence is TGCAGTGCTAGAGATCGGCTAGCGGGAGGTATAGATACGCAGTATTTT.

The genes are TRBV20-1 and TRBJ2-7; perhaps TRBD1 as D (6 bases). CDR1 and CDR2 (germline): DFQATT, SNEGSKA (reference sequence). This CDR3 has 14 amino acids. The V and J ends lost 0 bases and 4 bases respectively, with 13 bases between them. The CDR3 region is CSARESGAIYEQYF. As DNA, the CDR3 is TGCAGTGCTAGAGAGTCAGGGGCAATTTACGAGCAGTACTTC.

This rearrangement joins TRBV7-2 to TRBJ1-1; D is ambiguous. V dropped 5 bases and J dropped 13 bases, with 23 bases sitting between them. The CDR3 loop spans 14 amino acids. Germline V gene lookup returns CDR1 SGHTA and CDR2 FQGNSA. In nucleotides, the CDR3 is TGTGCCAGCAGCCCAAGGCCGACGGACCTAATGGGTTTCTTT. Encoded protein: CASSPRPTDLMGFF.

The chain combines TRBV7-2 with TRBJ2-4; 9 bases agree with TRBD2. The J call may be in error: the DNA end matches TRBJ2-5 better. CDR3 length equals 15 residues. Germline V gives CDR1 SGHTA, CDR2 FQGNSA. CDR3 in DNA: TGTGCCAGCAGCCCAGATAGCGGGAGACCAGAGACCCAGTACTTC. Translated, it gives CASSPDSGRPETQYF.

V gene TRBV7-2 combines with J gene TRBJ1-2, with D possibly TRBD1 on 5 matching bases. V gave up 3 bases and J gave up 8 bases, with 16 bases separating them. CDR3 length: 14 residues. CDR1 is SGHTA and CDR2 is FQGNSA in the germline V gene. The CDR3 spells CASSFGNPGSGYTF. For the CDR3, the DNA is TGTGCCAGCAGCTTCGGAAACCCAGGGTCGGGCTACACCTTC.

The DNA of the CDR3 is TGTGCCAGCAGCCCAAGCGGGTCGGGACTTCACAATGAGCAGTTCTTC. Amino acid sequence: CASSPSGSGLHNEQFF. The chain recombines TRBV7-8 with TRBJ2-1; possibly TRBD2 for D (6 bases). Trimming removed 5 bases at V and 5 bases at J, with 19 bases between. CDR3 length equals 16 residues. The germline V gene encodes CDR1 SGHVS and CDR2 FQNEAQ.

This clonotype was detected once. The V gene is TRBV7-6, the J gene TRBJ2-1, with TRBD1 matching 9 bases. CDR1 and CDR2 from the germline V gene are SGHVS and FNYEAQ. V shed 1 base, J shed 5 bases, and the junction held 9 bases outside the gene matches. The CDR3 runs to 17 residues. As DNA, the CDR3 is TGTGCCAGCAGCTTAGAAACGGGGACAGGGCCCGACAATGAGCAGTTCTTC. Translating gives CASSLETGTGPDNEQFF.

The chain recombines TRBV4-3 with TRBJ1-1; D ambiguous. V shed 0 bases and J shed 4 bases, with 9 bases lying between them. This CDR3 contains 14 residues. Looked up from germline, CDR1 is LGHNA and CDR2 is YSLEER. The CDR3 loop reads CASSQDLRTTEAFF. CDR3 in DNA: TGCGCCAGCAGCCAAGATCTTCGTACCACTGAAGCTTTCTTT.

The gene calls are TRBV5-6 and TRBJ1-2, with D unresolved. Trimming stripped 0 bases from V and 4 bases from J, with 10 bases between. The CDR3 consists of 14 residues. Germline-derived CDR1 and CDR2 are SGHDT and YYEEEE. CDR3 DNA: TGTGCCAGCAGCTTGGACAGCACCTTCTATGGCTACACCTTC. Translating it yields CASSLDSTFYGYTF.

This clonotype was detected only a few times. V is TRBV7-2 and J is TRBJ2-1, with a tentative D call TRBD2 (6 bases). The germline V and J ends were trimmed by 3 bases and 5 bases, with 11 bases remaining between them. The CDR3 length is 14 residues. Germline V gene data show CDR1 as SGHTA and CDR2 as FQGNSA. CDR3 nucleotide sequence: TGTGCCAGCAGCTTTAAGCGGGCCCACAATGAGCAGTTCTTC. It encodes CASSFKRAHNEQFF.